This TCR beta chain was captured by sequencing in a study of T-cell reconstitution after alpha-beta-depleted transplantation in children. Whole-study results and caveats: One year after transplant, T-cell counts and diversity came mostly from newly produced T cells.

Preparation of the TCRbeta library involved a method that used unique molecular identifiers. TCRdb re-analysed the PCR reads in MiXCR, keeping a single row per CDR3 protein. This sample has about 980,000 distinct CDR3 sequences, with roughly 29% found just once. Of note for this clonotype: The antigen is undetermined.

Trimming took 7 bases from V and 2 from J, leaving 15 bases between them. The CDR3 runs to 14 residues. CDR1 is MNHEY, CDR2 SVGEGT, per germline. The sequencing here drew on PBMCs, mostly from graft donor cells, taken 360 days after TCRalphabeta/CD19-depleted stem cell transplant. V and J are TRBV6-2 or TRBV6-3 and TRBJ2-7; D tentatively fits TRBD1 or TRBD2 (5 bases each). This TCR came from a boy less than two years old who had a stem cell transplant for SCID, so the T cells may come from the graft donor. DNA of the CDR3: TGTGCCAGCAATACTGGGACGGATACCTACGAGCAGTACTTC. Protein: CASNTGTDTYEQYF.